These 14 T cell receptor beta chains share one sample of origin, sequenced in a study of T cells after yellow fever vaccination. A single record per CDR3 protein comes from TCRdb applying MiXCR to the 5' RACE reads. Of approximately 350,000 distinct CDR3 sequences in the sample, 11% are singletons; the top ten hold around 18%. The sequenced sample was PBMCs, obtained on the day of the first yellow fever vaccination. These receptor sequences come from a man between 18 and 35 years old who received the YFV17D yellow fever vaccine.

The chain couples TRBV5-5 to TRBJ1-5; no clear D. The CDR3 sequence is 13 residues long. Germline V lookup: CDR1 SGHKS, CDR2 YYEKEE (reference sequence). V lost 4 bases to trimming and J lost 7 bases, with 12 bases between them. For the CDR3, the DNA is TGTGCCAGCAGCCCAACAGTTTCCCAGCCCCAGCATTTT. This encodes CASSPTVSQPQHF.

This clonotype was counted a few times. The CDR3 region is CASSPDRKRDTF. CDR3 nucleotide sequence: TGTGCCAGCAGCCCCGACAGGAAAAGGGACACCTTC. The chain is built from TRBV6-5 and TRBJ1-2, with a weak D call TRBD1 (6 bases). With 6 bases removed from V and 12 bases from J, the gap between germline ends came to 17 bases. Germline assignment: CDR1 MNHEY and CDR2 SVGAGI. The CDR3 is 12 residues long.

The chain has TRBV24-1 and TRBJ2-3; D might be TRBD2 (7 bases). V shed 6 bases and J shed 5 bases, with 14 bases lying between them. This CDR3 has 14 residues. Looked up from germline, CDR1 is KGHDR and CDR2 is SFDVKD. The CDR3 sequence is CATSSRGAGDTQYF. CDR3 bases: TGTGCCACCAGTAGCCGGGGGGCCGGAGATACGCAGTATTTT.

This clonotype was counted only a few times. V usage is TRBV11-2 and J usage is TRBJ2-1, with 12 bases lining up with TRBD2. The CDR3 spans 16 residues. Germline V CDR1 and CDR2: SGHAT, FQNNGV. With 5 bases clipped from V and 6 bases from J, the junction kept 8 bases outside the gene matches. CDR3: CASSVPSGGGLNEQFF. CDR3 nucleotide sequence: TGTGCCAGCAGCGTACCTAGCGGGGGGGGACTCAATGAGCAGTTCTTC.

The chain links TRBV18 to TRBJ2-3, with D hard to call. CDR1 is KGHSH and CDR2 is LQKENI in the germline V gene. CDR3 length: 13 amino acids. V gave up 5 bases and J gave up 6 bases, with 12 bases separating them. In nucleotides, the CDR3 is TGTGCCAGCTCATTACGCAACGGGGATACGCAGTATTTT. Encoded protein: CASSLRNGDTQYF. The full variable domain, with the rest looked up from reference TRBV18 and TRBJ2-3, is NAGVMQNPRHLVRRRGQEARLRCSPMKGHSHVYWYRQLPEEGLKFMVYLQKENIIDESGMPKERFSAEFPKEGPSILRIQQVVRGDSAAYFCASSLRNGDTQYFGPGTRLTVL.

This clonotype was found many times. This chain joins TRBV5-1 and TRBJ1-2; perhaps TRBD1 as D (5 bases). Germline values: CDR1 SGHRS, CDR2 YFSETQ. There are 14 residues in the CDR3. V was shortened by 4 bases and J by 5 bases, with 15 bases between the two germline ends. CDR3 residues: CASSTQGGGYGYTF. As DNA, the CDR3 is TGCGCCAGCAGCACGCAGGGAGGAGGGTATGGCTACACCTTC.

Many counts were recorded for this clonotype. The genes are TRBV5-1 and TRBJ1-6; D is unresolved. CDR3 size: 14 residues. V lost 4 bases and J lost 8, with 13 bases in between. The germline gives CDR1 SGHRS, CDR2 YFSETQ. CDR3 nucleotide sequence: TGCGCCAGCAGCCCGCATGGAGTGGATTCACCCCTCCACTTT. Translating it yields CASSPHGVDSPLHF.

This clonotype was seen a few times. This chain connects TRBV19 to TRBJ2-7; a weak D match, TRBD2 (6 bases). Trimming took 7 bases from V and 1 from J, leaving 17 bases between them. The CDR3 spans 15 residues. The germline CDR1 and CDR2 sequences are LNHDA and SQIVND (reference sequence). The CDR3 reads CASTAGGGGSYEQYF. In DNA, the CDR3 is TGTGCCAGTACGGCCGGGGGAGGAGGGTCCTACGAGCAGTACTTC.

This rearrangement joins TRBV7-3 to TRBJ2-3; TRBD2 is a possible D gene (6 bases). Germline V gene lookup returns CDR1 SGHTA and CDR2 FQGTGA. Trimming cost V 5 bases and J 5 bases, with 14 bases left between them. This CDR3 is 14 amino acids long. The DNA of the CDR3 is TGTGCCAGCAGCCTCGGCGGGGATGTAGATACGCAGTATTTT. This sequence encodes CASSLGGDVDTQYF.

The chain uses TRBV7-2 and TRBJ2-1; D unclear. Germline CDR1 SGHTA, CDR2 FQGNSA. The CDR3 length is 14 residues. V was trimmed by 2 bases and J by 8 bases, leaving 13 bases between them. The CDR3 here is CASSLMYSRDEQFF. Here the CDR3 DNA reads TGTGCCAGCAGCTTAATGTACTCTCGGGATGAGCAGTTCTTC.

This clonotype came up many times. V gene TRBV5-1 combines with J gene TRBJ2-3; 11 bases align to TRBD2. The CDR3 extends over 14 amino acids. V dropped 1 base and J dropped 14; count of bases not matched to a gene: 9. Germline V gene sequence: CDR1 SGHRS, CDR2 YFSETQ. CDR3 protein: CASSLLSLSGGAYF. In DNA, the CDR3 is TGCGCCAGCAGCTTGCTTTCCCTTAGCGGGGGGGCGTATTTT.

CDR3 sequence reads: CSARDSRSANTGELFF. CDR3 coding DNA: TGCAGTGCTAGAGATAGCCGGAGCGCGAACACCGGGGAGCTGTTTTTT. The V gene is TRBV20-1, the J gene TRBJ2-2; the D is unclear. Trimming took off 0 bases at V and 0 bases at J, with 11 bases between the two ends. This CDR3 has 16 amino acids. Germline V gene lookup returns CDR1 DFQATT and CDR2 SNEGSKA (reference sequence).

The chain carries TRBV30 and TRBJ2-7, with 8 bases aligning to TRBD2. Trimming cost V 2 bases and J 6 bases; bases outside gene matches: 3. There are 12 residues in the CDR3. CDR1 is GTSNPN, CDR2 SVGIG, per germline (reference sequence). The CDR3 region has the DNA TGTGCCTGGAGTCGGGAGGGGGTCGAGCAGTACTTC. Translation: CAWSREGVEQYF.

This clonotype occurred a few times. The DNA for the CDR3 is TGCAGTGCACCCCTCTTGACGAGCACAGATACGCAGTATTTT. Translation: CSAPLLTSTDTQYF. The chain carries TRBV20-1 and TRBJ2-3; D is undetermined. Trimming removed 6 bases at V and 0 bases at J, with 13 bases between. CDR1 and CDR2 from the germline V gene are DFQATT and SNEGSKA (reference sequence). The CDR3 spans 14 residues.